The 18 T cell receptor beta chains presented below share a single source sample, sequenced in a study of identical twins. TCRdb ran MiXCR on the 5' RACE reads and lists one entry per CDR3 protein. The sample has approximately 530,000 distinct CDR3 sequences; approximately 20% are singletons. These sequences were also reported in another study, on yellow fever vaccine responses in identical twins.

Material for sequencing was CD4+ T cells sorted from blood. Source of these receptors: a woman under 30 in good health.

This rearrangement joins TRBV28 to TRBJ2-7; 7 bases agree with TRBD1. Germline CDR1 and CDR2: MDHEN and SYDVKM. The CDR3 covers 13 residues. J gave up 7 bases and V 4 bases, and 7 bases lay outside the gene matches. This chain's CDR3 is CASSSSGGWEQYV. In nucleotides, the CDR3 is TGTGCCAGCAGTTCCTCAGGGGGTTGGGAGCAGTACGTC.

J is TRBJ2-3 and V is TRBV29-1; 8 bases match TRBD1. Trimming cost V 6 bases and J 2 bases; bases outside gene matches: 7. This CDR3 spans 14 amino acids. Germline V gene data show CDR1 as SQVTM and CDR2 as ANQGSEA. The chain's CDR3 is CSVVTGVITDTQYF. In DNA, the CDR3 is TGCAGCGTCGTGACAGGGGTCATCACAGATACGCAGTATTTT.

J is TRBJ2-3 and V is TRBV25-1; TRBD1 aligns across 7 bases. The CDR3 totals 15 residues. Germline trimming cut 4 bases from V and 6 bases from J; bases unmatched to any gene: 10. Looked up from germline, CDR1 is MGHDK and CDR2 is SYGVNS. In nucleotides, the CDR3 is TGTGCCAGCAGTGGACGCTGGACGACAGGGGATACGCAGTATTTT. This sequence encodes CASSGRWTTGDTQYF.

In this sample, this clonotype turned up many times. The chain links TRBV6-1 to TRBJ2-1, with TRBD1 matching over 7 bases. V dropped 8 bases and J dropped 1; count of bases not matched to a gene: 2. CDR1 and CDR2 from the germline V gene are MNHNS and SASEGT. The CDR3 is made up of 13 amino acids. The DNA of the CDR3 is TGTGCCAGCCCGGGACAGTCCTACAATGAGCAGTTCTTC. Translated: CASPGQSYNEQFF.

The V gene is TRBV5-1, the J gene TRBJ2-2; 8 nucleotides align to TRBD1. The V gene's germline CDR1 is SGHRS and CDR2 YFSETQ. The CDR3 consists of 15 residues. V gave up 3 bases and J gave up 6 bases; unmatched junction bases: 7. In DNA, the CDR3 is TGCGCCAGCAGCTCTCCCCAGGGGGCGTCCGGGGAGCTGTTTTTT. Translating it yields CASSSPQGASGELFF.

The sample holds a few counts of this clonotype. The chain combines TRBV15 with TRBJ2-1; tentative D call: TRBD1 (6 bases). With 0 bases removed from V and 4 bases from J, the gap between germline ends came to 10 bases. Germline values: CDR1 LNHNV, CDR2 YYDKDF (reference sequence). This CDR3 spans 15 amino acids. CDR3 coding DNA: TGTGCCACCAGCAGAGAGTCAGGGGAATACAATGAGCAGTTCTTC. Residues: CATSRESGEYNEQFF.

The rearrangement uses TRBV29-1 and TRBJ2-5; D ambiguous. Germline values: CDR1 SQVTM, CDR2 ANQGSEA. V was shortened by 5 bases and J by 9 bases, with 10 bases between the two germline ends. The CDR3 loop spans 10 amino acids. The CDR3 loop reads CSVSQTAQYF. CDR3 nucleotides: TGCAGCGTTTCGCAGACCGCCCAGTACTTC.

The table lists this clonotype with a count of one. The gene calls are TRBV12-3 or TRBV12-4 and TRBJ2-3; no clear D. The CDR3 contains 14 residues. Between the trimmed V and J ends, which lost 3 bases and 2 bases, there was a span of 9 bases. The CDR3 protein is CASSFNRYTDTQYF. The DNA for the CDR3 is TGTGCCAGCAGTTTTAACAGATACACAGATACGCAGTATTTT.

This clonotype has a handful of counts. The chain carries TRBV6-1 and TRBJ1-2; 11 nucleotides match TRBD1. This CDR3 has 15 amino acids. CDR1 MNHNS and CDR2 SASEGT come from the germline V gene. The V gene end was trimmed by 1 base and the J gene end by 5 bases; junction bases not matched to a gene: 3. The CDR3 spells CASSEGTGGVYGYTF. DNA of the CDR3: TGTGCCAGCAGTGAAGGGACAGGGGGCGTATATGGCTACACCTTC.

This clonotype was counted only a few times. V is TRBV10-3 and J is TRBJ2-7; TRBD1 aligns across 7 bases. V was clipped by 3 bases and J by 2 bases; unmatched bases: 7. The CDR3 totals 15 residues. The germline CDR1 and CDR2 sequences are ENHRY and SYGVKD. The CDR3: CAISDPDRTPYEQYV. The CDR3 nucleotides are TGTGCCATCAGTGATCCGGACAGGACCCCCTACGAGCAGTACGTC.

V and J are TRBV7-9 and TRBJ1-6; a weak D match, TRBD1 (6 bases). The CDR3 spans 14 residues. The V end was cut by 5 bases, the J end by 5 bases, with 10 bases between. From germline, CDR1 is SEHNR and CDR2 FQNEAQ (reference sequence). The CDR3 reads CASSTRQDNSPLHF. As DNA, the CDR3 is TGTGCCAGCAGCACCCGACAGGATAATTCACCCCTCCACTTT.

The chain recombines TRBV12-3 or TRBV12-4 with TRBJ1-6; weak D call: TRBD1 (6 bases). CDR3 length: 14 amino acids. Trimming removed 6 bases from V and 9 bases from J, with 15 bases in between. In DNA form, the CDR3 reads TGTGCCAGCAGCCCCGACAGAGGGGGTTCACCCCTCCACTTT. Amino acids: CASSPDRGGSPLHF.

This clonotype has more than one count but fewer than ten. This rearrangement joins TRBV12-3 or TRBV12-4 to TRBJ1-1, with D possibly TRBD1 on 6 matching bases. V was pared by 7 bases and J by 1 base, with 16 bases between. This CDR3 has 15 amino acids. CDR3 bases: TGTGCCAGCACCCGAGGGGGGGTACGGAACACTGAAGCTTTCTTT. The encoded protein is CASTRGGVRNTEAFF.

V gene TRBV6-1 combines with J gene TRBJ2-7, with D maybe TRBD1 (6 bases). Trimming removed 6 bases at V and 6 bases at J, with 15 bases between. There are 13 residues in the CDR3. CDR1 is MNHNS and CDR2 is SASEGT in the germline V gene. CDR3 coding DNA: TGTGCCAGCAGGCAGGGGTTGGCCTCCGAGCAGTACTTC. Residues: CASRQGLASEQYF.

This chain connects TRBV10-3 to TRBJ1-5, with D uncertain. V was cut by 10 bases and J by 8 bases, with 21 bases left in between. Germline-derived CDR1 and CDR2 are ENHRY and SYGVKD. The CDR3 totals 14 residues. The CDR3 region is CATLASEGSEPQHF. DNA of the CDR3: TGTGCCACCTTGGCTTCCGAGGGTAGTGAGCCCCAGCATTTT.

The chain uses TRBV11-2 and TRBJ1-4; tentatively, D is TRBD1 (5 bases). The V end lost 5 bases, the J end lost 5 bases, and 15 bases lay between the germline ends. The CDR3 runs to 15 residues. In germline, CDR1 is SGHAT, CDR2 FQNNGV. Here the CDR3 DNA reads TGTGCCAGCAGCAGAAACCGGGACTGGAATGAAAAACTGTTTTTT. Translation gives CASSRNRDWNEKLFF.

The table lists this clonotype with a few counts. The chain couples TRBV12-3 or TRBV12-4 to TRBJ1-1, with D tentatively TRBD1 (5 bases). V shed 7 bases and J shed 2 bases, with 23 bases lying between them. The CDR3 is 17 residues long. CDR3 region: CASITRRGGLSNTEAFF. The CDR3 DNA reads TGTGCCAGCATTACCAGAAGGGGCGGCTTGAGCAACACTGAAGCTTTCTTT.

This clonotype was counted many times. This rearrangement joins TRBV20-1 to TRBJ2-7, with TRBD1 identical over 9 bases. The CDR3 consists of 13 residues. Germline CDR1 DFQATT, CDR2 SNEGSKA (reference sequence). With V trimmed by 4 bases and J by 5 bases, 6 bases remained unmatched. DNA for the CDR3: TGCAGTGCTATGGGACAGGGAGCCCACGAGCAGTACTTC. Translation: CSAMGQGAHEQYF.